The present entry profiles one T cell receptor (beta chain) with its context. This clone's antigen is unknown. TRB amplification used 250 ng of peripheral blood genomic DNA, some 38,000 genome equivalents, per sample. The sample originates from a study of T cell clusters in autoimmune cytopenias (dated by TCRdb to about 2019). Regarding the study in general: Per sample, TRB sequencing gave a median depth of about 50,000 reads and a median of about 2,300 distinct TRB clonotypes. In autoimmune cytopenia patients, peripheral blood TRB and IGH repertoires were sequenced during active disease and over treatment follow-up, together with healthy, CLL and autoimmune hepatitis controls. The goal of the study was to determine whether autoimmune cytopenia patients have a disease-specific immune repertoire signature that could serve as a blood-based biomarker. Findings and caveats that apply to the study as a whole: Compared with active autoimmune hepatitis patients, healthy donors had almost three times as many exclusive TRB clusters, a finding consistent with an autoimmunity-wide signature. The cluster-lack signature was not seen for secondary cytopenia versus CLL, apparently masked by the dominant lymphoma-associated repertoire. Shifts in the TRB repertoire, including less even repertoires in secondary cytopenia and CLL, were mostly a reflection of lymphoma bias and not of autoimmunity. GLIPH suggested that primary autoimmune cytopenia patients lacked physiological T cell clusters: some 53 clusters were exclusive to healthy donors versus fewer than 20 exclusive to patients. The T cell clusters were defined only in silico, and the functional role of the clusters still needed to be validated experimentally.

The CDR3 contains 14 residues, cysteine and phenylalanine counted. No DNA is listed. The germline V gene (reference sequence) specifies SGHNT as CDR1 and YYREEE as CDR2. To amplify TRB rearrangements, a touch-down multiplex PCR protocol was run with the TRB-A and TRB-B primer pools combined in a single tube. Illumina adapters and sample indices were attached to the amplicons through two consecutive PCR reactions using Phusion HS II polymerase. After gel purification with the NucleoSpin Gel and PCR Clean-up kit, the amplicons were quantified by Qubit and checked for quality on an Agilent 2100 Bioanalyzer. Libraries were sequenced on an Illumina MiSeq using 600-cycle, single-indexed, paired-end runs. The original methods were these. TRB reads were aligned and assembled with MiXCR version 2.1.12 using the default MiXCR reference library. A clone was defined by each unique CDR3 nucleotide sequence, and the analysis included only productive sequences supported by at least two reads. Repertoire diversity was assessed by alpha-parameterized diversity profiles (alpha 0 to 5), including Shannon (alpha 1) and Simpson (alpha 2) indices, computed with an R script. Combinatorial TRB VJ usage was computed with the tcR package and compared between cohorts by principal component analysis with ade4. GLIPH clustering of TCRbeta CDR3s was carried out on cohort pairs matched by age and read depth, and cluster frequencies were compared by Wilcoxon test. TCRdb reprocessed the reads and provides one entry for every CDR3 protein sequence; no DNA is given. It is TCRdb's table, rather than the study itself, that gives the V and J calls and clone size. The table kept for this sample lists around 9,500 distinct CDR3 sequences. Just over 9% of the sample rests with the top ten.

The origin of this receptor is a human donor with an autoimmune cytopenia or autoimmune hepatitis (not recorded which). Sequenced: peripheral blood. This sequence uses TRBV5-4 and TRBJ1-1; TCRdb's D call of TRBD1 is untestable without DNA. The CDR3 protein is CASSLKTGIPEAFF. With the portions outside the CDR3 filled from the reference TRBV5-4 and TRBJ1-1 genes, the complete variable region becomes ETGVTQSPTHLIKTRGQQVTLRCSSQSGHNTVSWYQQALGQGPQFIFQYYREEENGRGNFPPRFSGLQFPNYSSELNVNALELDDSALYLCASSLKTGIPEAFFGQGTRLTVV.